This T cell receptor beta chain derives from a study of T cell repertoires in cytomegalovirus infection. For the study at large: CMV infection and matching HLA type were both indicated by public TCR beta signatures.

In regard to this clonotype: Its antigen is unknown.

Study results and limitations: CMV-specific TCR beta clonotypes restricted by HLA-C dominated the ex vivo response. Carriage of CMV together with the relevant HLA was identifiable through cumulative public TCR beta family frequency.

CDR1 and CDR2 from the germline V gene are DFQATT and SNEGSKA (reference sequence). V lost 4 bases, J lost 0 bases, and 13 bases lay in between. The CDR3 runs to 14 residues. From the reads, TCRdb called clonotypes with MiXCR, one entry per CDR3 protein. The sample consists of over 450,000 distinct CDR3 sequences, roughly 10% of them appearing once. This receptor was identified in a human donor in good health (CMV status not recorded). Some clones in this sample may be carry-over from other donors' samples. Source material: PBMCs. The gene calls are TRBV20-1 and TRBJ2-7, with D perhaps TRBD2 (5 bases). This CDR3 reads CSANDYSFSYEQYF. In DNA form, the CDR3 reads TGCAGTGCTAACGACTACTCATTCTCCTACGAGCAGTACTTC.